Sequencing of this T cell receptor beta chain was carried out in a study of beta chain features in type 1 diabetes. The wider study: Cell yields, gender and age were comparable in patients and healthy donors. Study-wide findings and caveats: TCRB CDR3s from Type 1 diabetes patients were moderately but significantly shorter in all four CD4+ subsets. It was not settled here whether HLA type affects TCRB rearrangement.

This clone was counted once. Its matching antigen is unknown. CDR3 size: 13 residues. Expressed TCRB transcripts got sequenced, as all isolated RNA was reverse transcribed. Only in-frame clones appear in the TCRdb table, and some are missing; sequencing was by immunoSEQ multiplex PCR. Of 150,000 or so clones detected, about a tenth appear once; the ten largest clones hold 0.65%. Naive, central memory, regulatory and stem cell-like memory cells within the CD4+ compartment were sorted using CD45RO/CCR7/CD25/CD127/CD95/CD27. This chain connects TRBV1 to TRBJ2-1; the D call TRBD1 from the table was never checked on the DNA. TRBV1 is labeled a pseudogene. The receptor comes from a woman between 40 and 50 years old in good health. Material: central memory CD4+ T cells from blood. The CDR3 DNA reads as TGCACCGACAGGGGGGGATTACAGGATGAGCAGTTCTTC. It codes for CTDRGGLQDEQFF.